These 11 T cell receptor beta chains share one sample of origin, sequenced in a study of graft-versus-host responses after intestinal transplantation. The table came from immunoSEQ multiplex PCR; TCRdb's copy has only in-frame clones and leaves some out. The table lists 85,000 to 110,000 clones, over 85% of them singletons. These TCRs are of unknown antigen specificity. This specimen was unstimulated CD8+ T cells sorted from spleen or lymph node cells, taken before intestinal transplant. All receptors come from a human donor who received an intestinal transplant.

The chain joins TRBV7-9 to TRBJ1-2, with D maybe TRBD1 (5 bases). Per germline, CDR1 SEHNR and CDR2 FQNEAQ (reference sequence). Trimming pared 7 bases from V and 7 bases from J, leaving 13 bases between. This CDR3 region has 12 residues. The CDR3 reads CASTLGDRGYTF. In nucleotides, the CDR3 is TGTGCCAGCACCCTAGGGGATCGTGGCTACACCTTC. The full variable domain, rest sourced from reference TRBV7-9 and TRBJ1-2, is DTGVSQNPRHKITKRGQNVTFRCDPISEHNRLYWYRQTLGQGPEFLTYFQNEAQLEKSRLLSDRFSAERPKGSFSTLEIQRTEQGDSAMYLCASTLGDRGYTFGSGTRLTVV.

J is TRBJ1-2 and V is TRBV30; 8 bases fit TRBD1. Germline CDR1 GTSNPN, CDR2 SVGIG (reference sequence). The ends lost 4 bases at V and 4 bases at J; junction bases unmatched: 8. The CDR3 consists of 14 residues. Here the CDR3 reads CAWTGAGGLYGYTF. The CDR3 DNA sequence: TGTGCCTGGACGGGGGCAGGGGGCCTCTATGGCTACACCTTC.

The chain combines TRBV27 with TRBJ1-5, with D possibly being TRBD1 (5 bases). The CDR3 runs 13 residues. Germline V gene lookup returns CDR1 MNHEY and CDR2 SMNVEV (reference sequence). The V and J ends lost 3 bases and 5 bases respectively, with 8 bases between them. The CDR3 DNA sequence: TGTGCCAGCAGTTTCGACAGCCATCAGCCCCAGCATTTT. Amino acid sequence: CASSFDSHQPQHF.

V gene TRBV5-6 combines with J gene TRBJ2-1; no definite D call. V lost 0 bases and J lost 8, with 6 bases in between. This CDR3 spans 12 amino acids. The germline V gene encodes CDR1 SGHDT and CDR2 YYEEEE. CDR3: CASSLEVDEQFF. As DNA, the CDR3 is TGTGCCAGCAGCTTGGAGGTTGATGAGCAGTTCTTC.

CDR3 DNA: TGTGCCAGCAGTGAAGGGTCTTACACCGGGGAGCTGTTTTTT. This gives the protein CASSEGSYTGELFF. The J gene is TRBJ2-2, the V gene TRBV6-1; D call uncertain. This CDR3 is built from 14 residues. The V gene's germline CDR1 is MNHNS and CDR2 SASEGT. Trimming left V 1 base short and J 3 bases short, with 6 bases between.

The rearrangement links TRBV14 to TRBJ2-3, with D possibly being TRBD1 (6 bases). This CDR3 comprises 14 residues. V lost 4 bases and J lost 1, with 9 bases in between. Looked up from germline, CDR1 is SGHDN and CDR2 is FVKESK. The CDR3 nucleotides are TGTGCCAGCAGCCCACACAGGGGCACAGATACGCAGTATTTT. The encoded protein is CASSPHRGTDTQYF. The variable domain in full, with the rest retrieved from reference TRBV14 and TRBJ2-3, is EAGVTQFPSHSVIEKGQTVTLRCDPISGHDNLYWYRRVMGKEIKFLLHFVKESKQDESGMPNNRFLAERTGGTYSTLKVQPAELEDSGVYFCASSPHRGTDTQYFGPGTRLTVL.

The chain links TRBV2 to TRBJ2-1; 9 bases are a match to TRBD2. CDR1 is SNHLY, CDR2 FYNNEI, per germline. This CDR3 contains 15 residues. Germline trimming cut 3 bases from V and 6 bases from J; bases unmatched to any gene: 6. This CDR3 is CASSEFAGGRNEQFF. The DNA of the CDR3 is TGTGCCAGCAGTGAGTTCGCGGGGGGGCGCAATGAGCAGTTCTTC. The variable domain in full, completed from reference TRBV2 and TRBJ2-1, reads EPEVTQTPSHQVTQMGQEVILRCVPISNHLYFYWYRQILGQKVEFLVSFYNNEISEKSEIFDDQFSVERPDGSNFTLKIRSTKLEDSAMYFCASSEFAGGRNEQFFGPGTRLTVL.

The chain links TRBV2 to TRBJ2-3, with 16 bases identical to TRBD2. J lost 4 bases, V lost 3 bases, and 10 bases had no gene match. Germline V lookup: CDR1 SNHLY, CDR2 FYNNEI. The CDR3 has 19 amino acids. CDR3 sequence (DNA): TGTGCCAGCAGTGAGGAGGGGACTAGCGGGGGGGCTGTCCCAGATACGCAGTATTTT. This codes for CASSEEGTSGGAVPDTQYF.

This chain links TRBV5-6 with TRBJ1-2; no definite D call. CDR1 is SGHDT, CDR2 YYEEEE, per germline. The V end lost 0 bases, the J end lost 2 bases, and 5 bases lay between the germline ends. The CDR3 spans 13 residues. The chain's CDR3 is CASSLAENYGYTF. The CDR3 coding sequence is TGTGCCAGCAGCTTGGCGGAGAACTATGGCTACACCTTC. Full variable domain (missing parts from reference TRBV5-6 and TRBJ1-2): DAGVTQSPTHLIKTRGQQVTLRCSPKSGHDTVSWYQQALGQGPQFIFQYYEEEERQRGNFPDRFSGHQFPNYSSELNVNALLLGDSALYLCASSLAENYGYTFGSGTRLTVV.

The rearrangement links TRBV27 to TRBJ1-3, with unresolved D. CDR3 length: 16 amino acids. Germline CDR1 is MNHEY and CDR2 is SMNVEV (reference sequence). V lost 0 bases and J 1 base, leaving 10 bases between the germline ends. The CDR3, as DNA: TGTGCCAGCAGTTTATCGTCGGGTTGGTCTGGAAACACCATATATTTT. Amino acid sequence: CASSLSSGWSGNTIYF.

In this sample, this clone turned up once. The rearrangement links TRBV27 to TRBJ1-1; no clear D. The CDR3 runs 13 residues. Looked up from germline, CDR1 is MNHEY and CDR2 is SMNVEV (reference sequence). Trimming cost V 2 bases and J 3 bases, with 7 bases left between them. The CDR3 region has the DNA TGTGCCAGCAGTTTAACTTTGGACACTGAAGCTTTCTTT. Its protein is CASSLTLDTEAFF.